One sample yielded the 12 T cell receptor beta chains listed below, sequenced in a study of identical twins. TCRdb recomputed calls from the 5' RACE reads with MiXCR, one row per CDR3 protein. The sample contains hundreds of thousands of distinct CDR3 sequences, roughly 6.2% of which appear only once. Sequences were obtained from naive T cells sorted from blood. These receptors were collected from a man aged 18 to 29 in good health.

This clonotype has a handful of counts. This chain connects TRBV27 to TRBJ2-5; D gene ambiguous. This CDR3 is built from 15 residues. The germline V and J ends were trimmed by 3 bases and 4 bases, with 15 bases remaining between them. Germline-derived CDR1 and CDR2 are MNHEY and SMNVEV (reference sequence). The CDR3: CASSLGFELPETQYF. The CDR3 nucleotides read TGTGCCAGCAGTTTGGGGTTCGAGCTCCCAGAGACCCAGTACTTC.

This clonotype was seen at least ten times. The J gene is TRBJ2-4, the V gene TRBV29-1; 9 nucleotides agree with TRBD1. With V trimmed by 7 bases and J by 0 bases, 4 bases remained unmatched. The germline gives CDR1 SQVTM, CDR2 ANQGSEA. This CDR3 is 14 amino acids long. The CDR3 DNA is TGCAGCGCAGGACAGGGGTTAGCCAAAAACATTCAGTACTTC. It translates to CSAGQGLAKNIQYF.

This clonotype was recorded many times. The chain recombines TRBV20-1 with TRBJ2-1; 8 nucleotides align to TRBD2. The CDR3 spans 14 residues. CDR1 is DFQATT, CDR2 SNEGSKA, per germline (reference sequence). The V gene end was trimmed by 4 bases and the J gene end by 1 base; junction bases not matched to a gene: 3. The CDR3 reads CSAKLAGSYNEQFF. The CDR3, as DNA: TGCAGTGCTAAATTAGCGGGATCCTACAATGAGCAGTTCTTC.

The table lists this clonotype with many counts. V and J are TRBV6-6 and TRBJ1-2; possibly TRBD1 for D (5 bases). Per the germline V gene, CDR1 is MNHNY and CDR2 is SVGAGI (reference sequence). CDR3 length equals 13 residues. V lost 6 bases, J lost 4 bases, and 12 bases lay in between. The CDR3 region has the DNA TGTGCCAGCAGCCTACAGGATTTCTATGGCTACACCTTC. Translated, it gives CASSLQDFYGYTF.

This clonotype was seen a few times. The rearrangement uses TRBV27 and TRBJ2-7; 8 nucleotides align to TRBD1. With V trimmed by 3 bases and J by 5 bases, 9 bases remained unmatched. The CDR3 contains 15 residues. Germline V gene data show CDR1 as MNHEY and CDR2 as SMNVEV (reference sequence). This CDR3 reads CASSFSGGGGDEQYV. For the CDR3, the DNA is TGTGCCAGCAGTTTCTCAGGGGGCGGAGGGGACGAGCAGTACGTC.

This clonotype appeared a few times. CDR3 loop: CASRGLVDTQYF. The DNA of the CDR3 is TGTGCCAGCAGGGGACTAGTGGATACGCAGTATTTT. V usage is TRBV7-9 and J usage is TRBJ2-3; 8 bases agree with TRBD2. Germline V lookup: CDR1 SEHNR, CDR2 FQNEAQ (reference sequence). V shed 6 bases, J shed 6 bases, and the junction held 2 bases outside the gene matches. CDR3 length: 12 residues.

This clonotype was observed a few times. The chain recombines TRBV12-5 with TRBJ2-3, with D uncertain. This CDR3 region has 15 residues. CDR1 is LGHNT and CDR2 is FRNRAP in the germline V gene. The germline V and J ends were trimmed by 6 bases and 3 bases, with 16 bases remaining between them. CDR3 sequence reads: CASGPWGFETDTQYF. The CDR3 DNA sequence: TGTGCTAGTGGCCCATGGGGTTTCGAGACAGATACGCAGTATTTT.

Many counts were recorded for this clonotype. The rearrangement joins TRBV29-1 to TRBJ2-4, with D perhaps TRBD1 (6 bases). CDR1 is SQVTM, CDR2 ANQGSEA, per germline. V was pared by 3 bases and J by 6 bases, with 12 bases between. The CDR3 totals 13 residues. CDR3 sequence: CSVDGKQGNIQYF. The CDR3 DNA sequence: TGCAGCGTTGACGGAAAACAGGGAAACATTCAGTACTTC.

This sequence joins TRBV6-5 and TRBJ1-5; D is unclear. V was pared by 8 bases and J by 9 bases, with 5 bases between. The CDR3 length is 9 residues. CDR1 is MNHEY, CDR2 SVGAGI, per germline. This CDR3 is CASGRPQHF. The CDR3 region has the DNA TGTGCCAGCGGGAGGCCCCAGCATTTT.

This clonotype was seen a handful of times. The J gene is TRBJ2-2, the V gene TRBV11-2; D remains ambiguous. CDR1 and CDR2 (germline): SGHAT, FQNNGV. This CDR3 has 13 amino acids. Trimming pared 1 base from V and 7 bases from J, leaving 7 bases between. The CDR3 DNA reads as TGTGCCAGCAGCTTAGCGCGATACGGGGAGCTGTTTTTT. This encodes CASSLARYGELFF. Using reference TRBV11-2 and TRBJ2-2 for the parts outside the CDR3, the full variable domain is EAGVAQSPRYKIIEKRQSVAFWCNPISGHATLYWYQQILGQGPKLLIQFQNNGVVDDSQLPKDRFSAERLKGVDSTLKIQPAKLEDSAVYLCASSLARYGELFFGEGSRLTVL.

This clonotype was seen only a few times. The chain combines TRBV12-1 with TRBJ2-7; TRBD2, as called in the table, went unchecked against the DNA. TRBV12-1 constitutes a pseudogene. The CDR3 contains 11 residues. The CDR3 sequence: CASSGPSGSNV. The CDR3, as DNA: TGTGCCAGCAGCGGCCCGAGCGGGAGTAACGTC.

This chain links TRBV30 with TRBJ2-4, with unresolved D. V lost 0 bases to trimming and J lost 0 bases, with 18 bases between them. The CDR3 has 18 residues. CDR1 is GTSNPN, CDR2 SVGIG, per germline (reference sequence). The DNA for the CDR3 is TGTGCCTGGAGTGTACGGACGGCTGCCGTGGGAGCCAAAAACATTCAGTACTTC. Its protein product is CAWSVRTAAVGAKNIQYF.